One T cell receptor beta chain is described in this entry. Its antigen is still unknown. These data come from a study of cytomegalovirus exposure and HLA in healthy donors. The study's findings and limits: The investigators catalogued some 160 TCR beta chains as cytomegalovirus-associated.

Researchers ran the PCR with 60 Vbeta and 13 Jbeta primers. TCRdb keeps only in-frame clones here, not all; method: immunoSEQ multiplex PCR. The sample lists some 150,000 clones, about four fifths occurring once. The material sequenced was PBMCs. This clonotype was obtained from a male donor in good health and CMV-seronegative.

CDR3 amino acids: CARSKASTQGGEQYF. In DNA form, the CDR3 reads TGTGCCAGAAGCAAAGCGAGTACTCAGGGAGGCGAGCAGTACTTC. The J gene is TRBJ2-7, the V gene TRBV5-3; D is perhaps TRBD2 (6 bases). TRBV5-3 is designated an ORF whose function remains uncertain. V lost 4 bases and J lost 6, with 20 bases in between. The CDR3 contains 15 residues.